This T cell receptor (beta chain) was identified in a study of blood T cell repertoires in COVID-19. Study as a whole: Acute and convalescent COVID-19 specimens originated in the United States, Italy and Spain. PBMCs, B-cell-depleted T cells, or T cells were the source of the cDNA or gDNA that made up the material.

The V end lost 5 bases, the J end lost 1 base, and 11 bases lay between the germline ends. Germline CDR1 reads SEHNR; CDR2 reads FQNEAQ (reference sequence). CDR3 length: 14 residues. The assay was immunoSEQ multiplex PCR, and TCRdb's table has in-frame clones only and misses some. The sample contains about 230,000 clones, roughly 80% of which appear only once. Source material: peripheral blood. The rearrangement joins TRBV7-9 to TRBJ2-5, with unresolved D. The receptor was isolated from a woman aged 70-85 years with active or convalescent COVID-19. The CDR3 sequence is CASSNLGPQETQYF. The CDR3 nucleotides are TGTGCCAGCAGCAACCTTGGCCCCCAAGAGACCCAGTACTTC.